Listed below are T cell receptor beta chains from one sample, sequenced in a study of T cell responses to AZD1222 COVID-19 vaccine. Clones were sequenced by immunoSEQ multiplex PCR, and TCRdb holds only the in-frame ones, with some missing. The sample holds some 96,000 clones, approximately 91% seen once. Material: peripheral blood, obtained on day 0 of AZD1222 vaccination. These TCRs come from an adult in good health. Both conserved end residues are part of each CDR3. D genes are given only for firm matches. The size entry is marked missing in some rows and otherwise reads once, few, many or a size class.

cdr3_aa cdr3_nt j_call v_call d_call clone_size
CASSYGAATDTQYF TGTGCCAGCAGTTACGGAGCAGCGACAGATACGCAGTATTTT TRBJ2-3 TRBV6-5 . once
CATSQSSYNSPLHF TGTGCCACCAGTCAGAGCTCCTATAATTCACCCCTCCACTTT TRBJ1-6 TRBV24-1 . .
CASSPRPGQDFEQYF TGTGCCAGCAGCCCAAGACCGGGACAGGATTTCGAGCAGTACTTC TRBJ2-7 TRBV7-6 TRBD1 .
CASSLGVPETQYF TGTGCCAGCAGCTTAGGGGTTCCAGAGACCCAGTACTTC TRBJ2-5 TRBV7-9 . .
CASSNPNQPQHF TGCGCCAGCAGTAACCCTAATCAGCCCCAGCATTTT TRBJ1-5 TRBV10-2 . .
CASSLGGTGQPQHF TGTGCCAGCAGTTTAGGCGGGACGGGGCAGCCCCAGCATTTT TRBJ1-5 TRBV28 . .
CASRVTGNGYTF TGCGCCAGCAGGGTCACAGGGAATGGCTACACCTTC TRBJ1-2 TRBV10-1 . once
CASSPPAGGSGANVLTF TGTGCCAGCAGCCCCCCCGCGGGAGGCTCTGGGGCCAACGTCCTGACTTTC TRBJ2-6 TRBV7-2 TRBD2 .
CASSPPHLGEAFF TGTGCCAGCTCACCCCCCCACCTCGGGGAAGCTTTCTTT TRBJ1-1 TRBV18 . .
CASSLWAGANTGELFF TGTGCCAGCAGCTTGTGGGCGGGAGCAAACACCGGGGAGCTGTTTTTT TRBJ2-2 TRBV5-8 TRBD2 .
CASSHPRWADFHF TGTGCCAGCAGCCATCCCCGTTGGGCGGACTTCCACTTT TRBJ1-6 TRBV11-2 . few
CASSTPKGNQPQHF TGTGCCAGCAGTACCCCTAAAGGCAATCAGCCCCAGCATTTT TRBJ1-5 TRBV6-2/TRBV6-3 . .
CASSFSKGSGNNEQFF TGTGCCAGCAGTTTTTCAAAGGGTTCTGGGAACAATGAGCAGTTCTTC TRBJ2-1 TRBV27 . .
CASRPGKGPSNEQFF TGTGCCAGCAGACCCGGTAAGGGCCCCAGCAATGAGCAGTTCTTC TRBJ2-1 TRBV14 . once
CASSLWGAGEAFF TGTGCCAGCAGTTTATGGGGGGCAGGGGAGGCTTTCTTT TRBJ1-1 TRBV28 . few
CASSIGGSGYEQYF TGTGCCAGTAGTATCGGCGGAAGTGGTTACGAGCAGTACTTC TRBJ2-7 TRBV19 . .
CASSFFPINPGQGFQVTQYF TGCGCCAGCAGCTTTTTCCCCATAAACCCGGGACAGGGCTTTCAGGTTACGCAGTATTTT TRBJ2-3 TRBV5-1 TRBD1 .
CASSRQGGYGYTF TGTGCCAGCAGCCGACAGGGGGGCTATGGCTACACCTTC TRBJ1-2 TRBV5-4 TRBD1 .
CAISFIQGIAGGYTF TGTGCCATCAGTTTTATACAGGGGATAGCCGGGGGCTACACCTTC TRBJ1-2 TRBV10-3 TRBD1 .
CASSFPRREQFF TGTGCCAGCAGTTTCCCGCGGCGTGAGCAGTTCTTC TRBJ2-1 TRBV28 . .
CASSLRGSGMNTEAFF TGTGCCAGCAGCTTACGGGGTTCCGGTATGAACACTGAAGCTTTCTTT TRBJ1-1 TRBV13 . .
CASSQLIAGQGASYEQYF TGTGCCAGCTCACAACTAATTGCGGGACAGGGGGCATCCTACGAGCAGTACTTC TRBJ2-7 TRBV18 TRBD1 .
CASSVEAGDRTDTQYF TGTGCCAGCAGCGTAGAGGCGGGAGATAGAACAGATACGCAGTATTTT TRBJ2-3 TRBV9 TRBD2 .
CASTEGRYNEQFF TGTGCCAGCACCGAGGGCCGTTACAATGAGCAGTTCTTC TRBJ2-1 TRBV28 . .
CASSLSVADTQYF TGTGCCAGCAGCTTATCAGTAGCGGATACGCAGTATTTT TRBJ2-3 TRBV7-9 . .
CASSLNAGGLGGTDTQYF TGTGCCAGCAGTTTAAATGCTGGGGGACTAGGAGGCACAGATACGCAGTATTTT TRBJ2-3 TRBV28 TRBD2 .
CASSLGGEGTGNTIYF TGTGCCAGCAGCTTGGGTGGTGAGGGGACTGGAAACACCATATATTTT TRBJ1-3 TRBV5-5 . once
CSVEPLDSRSYEQYF TGCAGCGTTGAACCTCTGGACAGCCGCTCCTACGAGCAGTACTTC TRBJ2-7 TRBV29-1 . .
CAWREQFEGEQFF TGTGCCTGGAGGGAACAGTTTGAGGGGGAGCAGTTCTTC TRBJ2-1 TRBV30 . .
CASSYSRQVDSPLHF TGTGCCAGCAGTTACTCCCGACAGGTTGATTCACCCCTCCACTTT TRBJ1-6 TRBV6-5 . .
CATSNGQGDGYTF TGTGCCACCAGCAACGGACAGGGGGACGGCTACACCTTC TRBJ1-2 TRBV15 TRBD1 .
CASSETFQGYNEQFF TGTGCCAGCAGTGAAACCTTCCAGGGATACAATGAGCAGTTCTTC TRBJ2-1 TRBV6-1 . .
CASSLGLAGVYEQYF TGTGCCAGCAGCTTGGGACTAGCGGGAGTCTACGAGCAGTACTTC TRBJ2-7 TRBV5-5 TRBD2 .
CASRDRGLSYEQYF TGTGCCAGTAGGGACAGAGGACTCTCCTACGAGCAGTACTTC TRBJ2-7 TRBV19 . .
CASKEFKETQYF TGTGCCAGCAAGGAATTCAAAGAGACCCAGTACTTC TRBJ2-5 TRBV2 . .
CASNSGRNQPQHF TGTGCCAGCAACTCAGGTCGCAATCAGCCCCAGCATTTT TRBJ1-5 TRBV6-5 . once
CASKLYTEAFF TGTGCCAGCAAGTTATACACTGAAGCTTTCTTT TRBJ1-1 TRBV19 . .
CASRPFSSGANVLTF TGTGCCAGCAGACCTTTCAGCTCTGGGGCCAACGTCCTGACTTTC TRBJ2-6 TRBV28 . .
CATSRLPQGGNEQYF TGTGCCACCAGCCGCCTCCCCCAAGGGGGCAACGAGCAGTACTTC TRBJ2-7 TRBV15 TRBD1 .
CASSPYPVFRVVKDNEQFF TGTGCCAGCAGCCCATATCCCGTTTTCAGGGTAGTAAAGGACAATGAGCAGTTCTTC TRBJ2-1 TRBV3-1/TRBV3-2 . .
CASSAGIGVGELFF TGTGCCAGCAGCGCAGGGATCGGGGTCGGGGAGCTGTTTTTT TRBJ2-2 TRBV6-4 . .
CASSVWDRGLNEQFF TGTGCCAGCAGCGTATGGGACAGGGGGCTCAATGAGCAGTTCTTC TRBJ2-1 TRBV9 TRBD1 once
CASSDSFNSPLHF TGTGCCAGCAGTGACTCATTTAATTCACCCCTCCACTTT TRBJ1-6 TRBV6-4 . .
CASSSGSRAGELFF TGTGCCAGCAGCTCTGGGAGTAGGGCCGGGGAGCTGTTTTTT TRBJ2-2 TRBV7-3 . once